The 8 T cell receptor beta chains below come from one sample, sequenced in a study of blood T cell repertoires in COVID-19. Profiled with immunoSEQ multiplex PCR; TCRdb holds only in-frame clones, not every one. The data contain some 350,000 clones, about 90% of them singletons. The sequencing sample was made of peripheral blood. The receptors come from a woman younger than 30 who had recovered from COVID-19.

The gene calls are TRBV9 and TRBJ2-1; D remains unclear. This CDR3 spans 16 amino acids. Germline V gene sequence: CDR1 SGDLS, CDR2 YYNGEE. V lost 0 bases and J 6 bases, leaving 16 bases between the germline ends. The CDR3 DNA sequence: TGTGCCAGCAGCGTAGCCGGTAGTGCCCTAACCAATGAGCAGTTCTTC. Its protein product is CASSVAGSALTNEQFF.

The chain is built from TRBV2 and TRBJ1-1; perhaps TRBD1 as D (5 bases). The germline V gene has CDR1 SNHLY and CDR2 FYNNEI. The CDR3 runs 15 residues. Trimming removed 4 bases at V and 0 bases at J, with 12 bases between. CDR3 in DNA: TGTGCCAGCAGTGTCATCCGGGGGATGAACACTGAAGCTTTCTTT. Translation: CASSVIRGMNTEAFF.

This clone was counted between two and nine times. The rearrangement joins TRBV6-5 to TRBJ1-6; 9 nucleotides align to TRBD1. This CDR3 has 14 residues. Losses at the gene ends were 5 bases for V and 10 bases for J; bases not matched to a gene: 6. Germline-derived CDR1 and CDR2 are MNHEY and SVGAGI. CDR3 region: CASSPGQGYSPLHF. In nucleotides, the CDR3 is TGTGCCAGCAGTCCGGGACAGGGATACTCACCCCTCCACTTT.

The chain employs TRBV13 and TRBJ1-1; maybe TRBD1 (6 bases). V gave up 5 bases and J gave up 8 bases, with 15 bases separating them. CDR3 length: 13 amino acids. Germline CDR1 and CDR2: PRHDT and FYEKMQ (reference sequence). The CDR3 reads CASSHGAGTEAFF. Here the CDR3 DNA reads TGTGCCAGCAGCCACGGGGCCGGGACAGAAGCTTTCTTT. The full variable domain, in which reference TRBV13 and TRBJ1-1 provide the parts outside the CDR3, is AAGVIQSPRHLIKEKRETATLKCYPIPRHDTVYWYQQGPGQDPQFLISFYEKMQSDKGSIPDRFSAQQFSDYHSELNMSSLELGDSALYFCASSHGAGTEAFFGQGTRLTVV.

Here the CDR3 DNA reads TGTGCCAGCAGCGTAGGAGTCGCCCTAGCGGGAGCTAATGAGCAGTTCTTC. Protein: CASSVGVALAGANEQFF. V usage is TRBV9 and J usage is TRBJ2-1, with TRBD2 matching 10 bases. CDR1 and CDR2 from the germline V gene are SGDLS and YYNGEE. The junction had 10 bases not matched to a gene; V was cut back by 0 bases and J by 7 bases. This CDR3 has 17 residues.

The CDR3 region is CASSLDWGTSTDTQYF. Written as DNA, the CDR3 is TGTGCCAGCAGTCTAGACTGGGGGACTAGCACAGATACGCAGTATTTT. V usage is TRBV6-2 or TRBV6-3 and J usage is TRBJ2-3; the D gene is possibly TRBD2 (6 bases). CDR3 length equals 16 residues. Germline CDR1 and CDR2: MNHEY and SVGEGT. Trimming removed 5 bases at V and 0 bases at J, with 15 bases between.

The chain is built from TRBV30 and TRBJ1-6; 8 nucleotides line up with TRBD1. The ends lost 3 bases at V and 6 bases at J; junction bases unmatched: 4. CDR1 and CDR2 from the germline V gene are GTSNPN and SVGIG (reference sequence). The CDR3 consists of 14 residues. The CDR3 sequence is CAWRDGQGNSPLHF. In DNA form, the CDR3 reads TGTGCCTGGAGGGACGGACAGGGTAATTCACCCCTCCACTTT.

J is TRBJ1-2 and V is TRBV3-1 (or the pseudogene TRBV3-2); no clear D. Trimming removed 1 base at V and 4 bases at J, with 13 bases between. Germline loops: CDR1 LGHDT, CDR2 YNNKEL (reference sequence). The CDR3 is made up of 15 amino acids. CDR3 bases: TGTGCCAGCAGCCAAGTGGCCGGCGGTGGCTATGGCTACACCTTC. It yields the protein CASSQVAGGGYGYTF.